The clone carrying this T cell receptor (beta chain) was detected a few times. Its antigen is as yet unknown. This sample was taken from a study of a mutant IDH1 vaccine in newly diagnosed glioma. In the study overall: Patients were started on vaccination 4-6 weeks after radiotherapy alone, or with temozolomide cycles. Every participant had undergone radiotherapy, temozolomide, or both before, and most underwent both.

Time point described: week 47, end of study. A single vaccine dose contained 300 ug of mutant IDH1 20-mer peptide, and topical imiquimod was used with it. Here immunoSEQ multiplex PCR was the method, and the copy in TCRdb shows in-frame clones only, minus some. The sample shows 50,000 to 55,000 clones, around 60% of them seen only once. CDR1 and CDR2 from the germline V gene are SNHLY and FYNNEI. CDR3 size: 14 residues. The V gene lost 4 bases and the J gene lost 6 bases, with 13 bases spanning the gap. The rearrangement joins TRBV2 to TRBJ1-5; no definite D call. The material was peripheral blood mononuclear cells (PBMCs), obtained from a glioma patient whose treatment included an IDH1 peptide vaccine. The TCR sequence derives from a man aged 35 to 55 with glioma. Some clones in this sample may be carry-over from other donors' samples. The CDR3 loop is CASSGEEVTQPQHF. The CDR3 coding sequence is TGTGCCAGCAGTGGGGAAGAGGTTACTCAGCCCCAGCATTTT.